The subject of this entry is one T cell receptor beta chain. After constant-region reverse-primer amplification, full-length variable regions underwent semi-nested PCR with Nested Universal Primer A. TCRdb re-called the 5' RACE reads through MiXCR, storing one row per CDR3 protein. The sample includes about 50,000 distinct CDR3 sequences, about 28% of them seen just once. The ends were cut back, 4 bases at V and 0 bases at J, with 16 bases in the middle. This CDR3 spans 16 amino acids. Germline CDR1 reads SGHKS; CDR2 reads YYEKEE (reference sequence). Purified naive CD4+ T cells were depleted of CD25+ Tregs.

The chain joins TRBV5-5 to TRBJ1-2; D not certain. The TCR comes from a female donor with breast cancer. Input material: naive CD4+ T cells sorted from blood. Subset specified: naive CD4+ T cells, CD4+CD45RA+CD25-. The CDR3 region is CASSVESGFSNYGYTF. The CDR3 DNA is TGTGCCAGCAGCGTGGAATCGGGATTCTCTAACTATGGCTACACCTTC.